This T cell receptor (beta chain) was observed in a study of blood T cells in healthy people across ages (dated by TCRdb to the mid-2010s). Study-wide context: In model experiments, roughly one uniquely barcoded TCR beta cDNA molecule per two T cells was captured by template switching. Using deep sequencing normalized with unique cDNA molecular identifiers, the study measured how TCR beta repertoire diversity changes with age. To avoid experimental bias, donors of different ages were distributed randomly across sequencing lanes. Donors were grouped into four age groups: young (average 16 years), middle-aged (39), aged (around 60) and long-lived (82). Using the same blood draw, the study looked at two additional independent replicas of 1 million unique cDNA reads for two donors, one aged 18 to 30 and the other aged 80 or older. Points the paper makes about the study in general: Bulk unsorted PBMC profiling prevented conclusive comparison of naive and antigen-experienced compartments. Observed TCR beta diversity per million T cells fell roughly linearly with age, and a significant reduction was already apparent by age about 36. There was a strong correlation between observed TCR beta diversity and the percentage of naive T cells measured by flow cytometry. Compared with the aged group, the long-lived group had more naive CD4+ T cells, fewer expanded clones and increased TCR diversity, suggesting age selection. Estimates of total diversity based on one million sequenced T cells were considered lower bounds and underestimates. The CMV infection status of donors was not known, potentially confounding age-related changes in expanded clonotypes.

With regard to this clonotype: There is no known antigen for this receptor. Base qualities are not at hand, and no much larger clone is one base apart.

The method behind the library was 5' RACE. The sequencer was an Illumina HiSeq 2500. A second PCR of roughly 7 to 11 cycles was performed with a sample-barcoded 5' primer and a J-beta primer mix. A unique molecular identifier was introduced onto each TCR beta cDNA molecule by a template-switch 5' adaptor carrying 12 random nucleotides. Each sample yielded at least 3 million CDR3-containing paired-end reads. All of the RNA was converted into first-strand cDNA using the Mint cDNA synthesis kit, with a TRBC-specific oligonucleotide serving as the primer. All cDNA was treated with uracil-DNA glycosylase and then went through a first 18-cycle PCR with the universal primers M1SS and BC2_uni_R. In the authors' own workflow: For normalization, 1 million high-quality reads were randomly selected from each sample, with every read carrying a distinct molecular identifier. Instead of being binned into consensus sequences, reads that shared molecular identifiers were thrown out. MiTCR, run with a Q25 quality threshold and the strictest error-elimination algorithm, handled CDR3 identification, clonotype clustering and error correction. A nonparametric unseen species model using Euler transformation provided a lower-bound estimate of total TCR beta diversity. TCRdb reprocessing: public reads trimmed at Q25 with fastp, clones called with MiXCR, in-frame beta chains kept. Every distinct CDR3 protein forms one entry, paired with its most common genes and DNA. V and J calls and clone size were set by TCRdb, not the authors. The sample contains about 1,000,000 distinct CDR3 sequences, 35% to 55% of them found a single time. Approximately 19% of the sample goes to the ten largest clones.

The approximately 39 donors, aged about 6 to 95 years, were systemically healthy Caucasian individuals from Russia. Each donor gave around 9.9 milliliters of peripheral blood, collected into EDTA-treated Vacutainer tubes. Ficoll-Paque density-gradient centrifugation was used to isolate PBMCs, with at least 6.5 million per sample. Trizol reagent was used to extract total RNA from the PBMCs, yielding at least 6 micrograms per sample. The percentages of naive CD45RAhigh/CD27high T cells were determined by flow cytometry on a PBMC aliquot from every donor. CDR3 length: 14 amino acids, cysteine to phenylalanine. Just CDR3 DNA is preserved here, 42 bases in frame from base 1. According to the germline V gene, CDR1 reads MNHEY and CDR2 reads SVGAGI. V lost 4 bases and J lost 1 base; the stretch between them is 7 bases long.

Sequences were obtained from blood. The TCR was taken from a woman aged 55 to 70 in good health. Recombination linked TRBV6-5 to TRBJ2-2; the D segment cannot be called with confidence. The DNA reads TGTGCCAGCAGTTTCCTCAGGAACACCGGGGAGCTGTTTTTT. Translated, this gives CASSFLRNTGELFF.